This TCR beta chain was identified in a study of T cell responses to AZD1222 COVID-19 vaccine. Study findings and constraints: Donors, mostly white British, included more females; clonal diversity was possibly underestimated. The study reported that nearly half of spike-specific TCRs target unmutated variant regions.

Profiled with immunoSEQ multiplex PCR; TCRdb holds only in-frame clones, not every one. The table includes about 150,000 clones, about nine tenths detected once. This CDR3 has 12 amino acids. Looked up from germline, CDR1 is SNHLY and CDR2 is FYNNEI. V was clipped by 1 base and J by 6 bases, with 4 bases between them. This clone was found once. The antigen remains unidentified. The sample here was peripheral blood, taken on day 0 of AZD1222 vaccination. The chain recombines TRBV2 with TRBJ1-5; D call uncertain. This receptor was taken from an adult in good health. CDR3 region: CASSEGLQPQHF. DNA of the CDR3: TGTGCCAGCAGTGAAGGTCTTCAGCCCCAGCATTTT.